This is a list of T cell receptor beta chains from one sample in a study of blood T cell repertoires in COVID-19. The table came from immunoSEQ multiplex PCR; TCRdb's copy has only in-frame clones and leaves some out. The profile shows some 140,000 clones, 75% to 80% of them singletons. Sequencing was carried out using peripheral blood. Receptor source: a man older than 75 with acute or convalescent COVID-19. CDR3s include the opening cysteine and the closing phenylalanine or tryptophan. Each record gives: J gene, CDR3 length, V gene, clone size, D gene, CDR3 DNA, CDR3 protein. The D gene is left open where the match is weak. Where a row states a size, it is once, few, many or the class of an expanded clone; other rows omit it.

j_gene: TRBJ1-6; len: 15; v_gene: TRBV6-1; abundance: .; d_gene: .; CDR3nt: TGTGCCAGCAGTGAAGCCGGACTGGGCGGTTCACCCCTCCACTTT; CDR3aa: CASSEAGLGGSPLHF
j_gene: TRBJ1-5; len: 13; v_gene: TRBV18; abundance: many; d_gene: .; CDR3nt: TGTGCCAGCTCACGGGGAGGGGTAGAGCCCCAGCATTTT; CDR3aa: CASSRGGVEPQHF
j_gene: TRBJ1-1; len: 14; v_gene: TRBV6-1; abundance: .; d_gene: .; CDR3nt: TGTGCCAGCAGTGAACTAACAGGGAACACTGAAGCTTTCTTT; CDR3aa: CASSELTGNTEAFF
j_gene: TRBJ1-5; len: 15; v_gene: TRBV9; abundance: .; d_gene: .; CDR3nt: TGTGCCAGCAGCATAGGACAGCATAGCAATCAGCCCCAGCATTTT; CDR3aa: CASSIGQHSNQPQHF
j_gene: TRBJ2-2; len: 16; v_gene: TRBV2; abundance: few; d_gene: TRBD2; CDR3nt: TGTGCCAGCAGTCTTGAAGCGGGGGGGCCAGGCGGGGAGCTGTTTTTT; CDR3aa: CASSLEAGGPGGELFF
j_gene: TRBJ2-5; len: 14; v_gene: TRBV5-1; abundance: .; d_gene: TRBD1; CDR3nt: TGCGCCAGCAGCGGAGGGACAGGCGAGGGGACCCAGTACTTC; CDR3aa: CASSGGTGEGTQYF
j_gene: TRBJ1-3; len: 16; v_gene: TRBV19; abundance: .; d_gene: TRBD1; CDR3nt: TGTGCCAGTAGGATACTGACAGGGGGCCGTGGAAACACCATATATTTT; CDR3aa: CASRILTGGRGNTIYF
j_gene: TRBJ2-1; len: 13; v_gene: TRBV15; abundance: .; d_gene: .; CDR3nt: TGTGCCACCAGCACGGGGAACTTCAATGAGCAGTTCTTC; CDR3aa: CATSTGNFNEQFF
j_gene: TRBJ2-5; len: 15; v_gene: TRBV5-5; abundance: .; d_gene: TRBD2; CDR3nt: TGTGCCAGCAGCTGGAATCCGGGAGGAGGAGAGACCCAGTACTTC; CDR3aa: CASSWNPGGGETQYF
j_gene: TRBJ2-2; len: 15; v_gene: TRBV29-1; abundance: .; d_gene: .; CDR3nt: TGCAGCGTCCAAAGGGGGGGTGTCGGCACCGGGGAGCTGTTTTTT; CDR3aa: CSVQRGGVGTGELFF
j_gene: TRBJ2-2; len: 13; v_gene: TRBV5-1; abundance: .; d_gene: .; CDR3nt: TGCGCCAGCAGCTCGCGGAACACCGGGGAGCTGTTTTTT; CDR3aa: CASSSRNTGELFF
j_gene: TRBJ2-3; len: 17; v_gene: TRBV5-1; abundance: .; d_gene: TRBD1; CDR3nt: TGCGCCAGCAGCTTGGGAGGGACAGACCTCAGCACAGATACGCAGTATTTT; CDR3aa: CASSLGGTDLSTDTQYF
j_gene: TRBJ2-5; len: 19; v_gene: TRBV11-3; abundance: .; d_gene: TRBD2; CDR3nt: TGTGCCAGCAGCCCCGGGACTAGCGGGGGGGCTTCCGCCTGGGAGACCCAGTACTTC; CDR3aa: CASSPGTSGGASAWETQYF
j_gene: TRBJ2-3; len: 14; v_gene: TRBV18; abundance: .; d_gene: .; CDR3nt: TGTGCCAGCTCACTACAGGGTGAGGGAGATACGCAGTATTTT; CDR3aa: CASSLQGEGDTQYF
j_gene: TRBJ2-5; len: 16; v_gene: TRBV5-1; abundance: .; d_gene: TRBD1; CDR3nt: TGCGCCAGCAGCTTCCCCAAGGGGGCGCTTAAAGAGACCCAGTACTTC; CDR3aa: CASSFPKGALKETQYF
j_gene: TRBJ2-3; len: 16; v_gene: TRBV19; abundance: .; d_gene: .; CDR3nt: TGTGCCAGTAGTATAGGAACGGGAACTAGCACAGATACGCAGTATTTT; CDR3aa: CASSIGTGTSTDTQYF
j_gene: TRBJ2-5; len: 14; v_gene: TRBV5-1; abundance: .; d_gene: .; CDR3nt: TGCGCCAGCAGCTTCGGGGAACCACAAGAGACCCAGTACTTC; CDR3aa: CASSFGEPQETQYF